The present T cell receptor beta chain was sequenced within a study of shared clonotypes between healthy human individuals. The study drew its donors from healthy HIV-negative adults without recent acute infections or vaccinations. The CDR3 extends over 15 amino acids. Germline V gives CDR1 MNHNY, CDR2 SVGAGI (reference sequence). Trimming took 2 bases from V and 6 from J, leaving 14 bases between them. Only in-frame clones appear in the TCRdb table, and some are missing; sequencing was by immunoSEQ multiplex PCR. The table lists approximately 350,000 clones, about 96% of them singletons. The TCR was taken from a young man in good health. The sample consisted of memory CD8+ T cells sorted from blood. Specified subset: CD45RO+ cells pooled with CCR7-negative TemRA cells. The rearrangement uses TRBV6-6 and TRBJ2-1; possible D gene TRBD2, 5 bases. The CDR3 loop reads CASSYSGLVGNEQFF. As DNA, the CDR3 is TGTGCCAGCAGTTACAGCGGCCTAGTTGGCAATGAGCAGTTCTTC.